This T cell receptor beta chain was identified in a study of blood T cell repertoires in COVID-19. Looking at the study overall: Samples taken during acute and convalescent COVID-19 were collected in the United States, Italy and Spain.

Method: immunoSEQ multiplex PCR; TCRdb's copy keeps in-frame clones and lacks some. The data contain tens of thousands of clones, roughly three quarters of them seen just once; the ten biggest clones take up 15% to 19%. The sample was peripheral blood. This receptor was obtained from an elderly man with acute or convalescent COVID-19.

CDR3 nucleotides: TGCGCCAGCAGCCGCGAAGACATCACCTATGGCTACACCTTC. Amino acid sequence: CASSREDITYGYTF. This chain connects TRBV5-1 to TRBJ1-2; D uncertain. This CDR3 has 14 amino acids. Trimming took off 4 bases at V and 4 bases at J, with 14 bases between the two ends. Germline assignment: CDR1 SGHRS and CDR2 YFSETQ.